The source of this T cell receptor beta chain is a study of OX40 agonist ivuxolimab in advanced cancers. The overall study: As their treatment, patients were administered ivuxolimab, an agonistic anti-OX40 (CD134) antibody.

The method was immunoSEQ multiplex PCR; TCRdb's version includes in-frame clones alone and lacks a portion of them. This sample has 8,500 to 13,000 clones; roughly 78% occur once, and the top ten carry about 20%. At cycle 4 day 1, cycle 7 day 1, and baseline, blood was sampled. V lost 5 bases and J lost 4; bases outside the gene matches: 13. The CDR3 runs to 17 residues. Germline values: CDR1 MNHEY, CDR2 SMNVEV (reference sequence). J is TRBJ2-3 and V is TRBV27; TRBD2 agrees at 9 bases. The material was CD4+ or CD8+ T cells sorted from blood, obtained in a trial of the OX40 agonist ivuxolimab. The origin of this receptor is an adult with an advanced solid tumor such as melanoma, head and neck, liver or kidney cancer. The CDR3 coding sequence is TGTGCCAGCAGTGTCTTTGCGGGAGGGCCGAGGGCAGATACGCAGTATTTT. This translates into CASSVFAGGPRADTQYF.